The 20 T cell receptor beta chains given below trace back to one sample, sequenced in a study of blood T cell repertoires in COVID-19. Only in-frame clones appear in the TCRdb table, and some are missing; sequencing was by immunoSEQ multiplex PCR. The sample shows roughly 64,000 clones, 80% to 90% of them seen only once. The sequenced sample consisted of peripheral blood. These TCRs come from a man between 40 and 49 years old with acute or convalescent COVID-19.

This clone has only one observation. The chain links TRBV28 to TRBJ1-1; D possibly corresponds to TRBD1 (5 bases). Trimming removed 8 bases from V and 5 bases from J, with 18 bases in between. CDR1 is MDHEN, CDR2 SYDVKM, per germline. There are 14 residues in the CDR3. The CDR3: CASVGTSLGTEAFF. The CDR3 nucleotides are TGTGCCAGCGTCGGGACTTCACTGGGGACTGAAGCTTTCTTT. The variable domain in full, with the rest retrieved from reference TRBV28 and TRBJ1-1, is DVKVTQSSRYLVKRTGEKVFLECVQDMDHENMFWYRQDPGLGLRLIYFSYDVKMKEKGDIPEGYSVSREKKERFSLILESASTNQTSMYLCASVGTSLGTEAFFGQGTRLTVV.

The V and J genes are TRBV5-5 and TRBJ1-4; D is uncertain. The CDR3 totals 14 residues. From germline, CDR1 is SGHKS and CDR2 YYEKEE (reference sequence). Trimming removed 2 bases at V and 1 base at J, with 6 bases between. CDR3 region: CASSFVGTNEKLFF. The CDR3 DNA reads as TGTGCCAGCAGCTTCGTCGGAACTAATGAAAAACTGTTTTTT.

This chain uses TRBV5-6 with TRBJ2-3, with D perhaps matching TRBD2 (7 bases). V was pared by 4 bases and J by 6 bases, with 18 bases between. CDR1 and CDR2 (germline): SGHDT, YYEEEE. The CDR3 spans 15 residues. The CDR3 here is CASSAMGGARDTQYF. CDR3 DNA: TGTGCCAGCAGCGCCATGGGGGGGGCGAGGGATACGCAGTATTTT.

The chain employs TRBV7-3 and TRBJ2-7, with D perhaps TRBD1 (7 bases). This CDR3 spans 14 amino acids. The germline CDR1 and CDR2 sequences are SGHTA and FQGTGA. With 5 bases removed from V and 2 bases from J, the gap between germline ends came to 13 bases. Here the CDR3 reads CASSPTGTAYEQYF. CDR3 nucleotides: TGTGCCAGCAGCCCGACAGGGACTGCCTACGAGCAGTACTTC.

This clone came up once. The chain employs TRBV11-3 and TRBJ2-5, with D possibly TRBD1 on 5 matching bases. Germline values: CDR1 SGHNT, CDR2 YENEEA. CDR3 length: 16 amino acids. V lost 4 bases and J lost 5, with 20 bases in between. In DNA, the CDR3 is TGTGCCAGCAGCTCCTCAGGGTTCTGGGTTGGGGAGACCCAGTACTTC. It is translated as CASSSSGFWVGETQYF.

The count of this clone is one. CDR3: CAWGEVGYCTF. CDR3 in DNA: TGTGCCTGGGGGGAGGTCGGGTACTGCACCTTC. The rearrangement uses TRBV30 and TRBJ1-2; D remains ambiguous. The CDR3 extends over 11 amino acids. Per germline, CDR1 GTSNPN and CDR2 SVGIG (reference sequence). V was cut by 5 bases and J by 13 bases, with 17 bases left in between. The variable domain in full, completed from reference TRBV30 and TRBJ1-2, reads SQTIHQWPATLVQPVGSPLSLECTVEGTSNPNLYWYRQAAGRGLQLLFYSVGIGQISSEVPQNLSASRPQDRQFILSSKKLLLSDSGFYLCAWGEVGYCTFGSGTRLTVV.

Notes on this clone: Other DNA sequences in this sample translate to the same CDR3. V gene TRBV7-2 combines with J gene TRBJ1-4; D is ambiguous. Trimming left V 1 base short and J 1 base short, with 7 bases between. Germline V lookup: CDR1 SGHTA, CDR2 FQGNSA. The CDR3 is 15 residues long. Here the CDR3 DNA reads TGTGCCAGCAGCTTAGGAGGGAGAACTAATGAAAAACTGTTTTTT. It translates to CASSLGGRTNEKLFF. Together with reference TRBV7-2 and TRBJ1-4, the CDR3 gives the full variable domain: GAGVSQSPSNKVTEKGKDVELRCDPISGHTALYWYRQSLGQGLEFLIYFQGNSAPDKSGLPSDRFSAERTGGSVSTLTIQRTQQEDSAVYLCASSLGGRTNEKLFFGSGTQLSVL.

This chain links TRBV7-3 with TRBJ1-6; D is ambiguous. Per germline, CDR1 SGHTA and CDR2 FQGTGA. CDR3 length equals 16 residues. Trimming removed 1 base at V and 9 bases at J, with 16 bases between. The CDR3 coding sequence is TGTGCCAGCAGCTTAAGTCCGACTTCATCGGGTTCACCCCTCCACTTT. Amino acid sequence: CASSLSPTSSGSPLHF. The whole variable domain, filled in from reference TRBV7-3 and TRBJ1-6, reads GAGVSQTPSNKVTEKGKYVELRCDPISGHTALYWYRQSLGQGPEFLIYFQGTGAADDSGLPNDRFFAVRPEGSVSTLKIQRTERGDSAVYLCASSLSPTSSGSPLHFGNGTRLTVT.

This rearrangement joins TRBV5-1 to TRBJ2-4, with no clear D. Trimming cost V 1 base and J 0 bases, with 5 bases left between them. Germline lookup yields CDR1 SGHRS and CDR2 YFSETQ. The CDR3 runs 14 residues. CDR3 amino acids: CASSLNLAKNIQYF. The CDR3 DNA follows: TGCGCCAGCAGCTTGAATCTAGCCAAAAACATTCAGTACTTC.

The CDR3 DNA follows: TGTGCCATCCGCAGGGGTGGGGCGGGAGGATTATACAATGAGCAGTTCTTC. It yields the protein CAIRRGGAGGLYNEQFF. The rearrangement joins TRBV10-3 to TRBJ2-1; TRBD2 matches at 8 bases. The trim removed 8 bases at V and 4 bases at J, leaving 16 bases unmatched. Germline-derived CDR1 and CDR2 are ENHRY and SYGVKD. The CDR3 is made up of 17 amino acids.

The chain couples TRBV29-1 to TRBJ1-1, with a weak D call TRBD1 (6 bases). Germline V CDR1 and CDR2: SQVTM, ANQGSEA. This CDR3 has 11 amino acids. Trimming removed 6 bases at V and 8 bases at J, with 13 bases between. CDR3 residues: CSVTLGTEAFF. The CDR3 bases are TGCAGCGTCACGTTGGGGACAGAAGCTTTCTTT.

The chain recombines TRBV6-6 with TRBJ1-3; D is unresolved. This CDR3 has 11 residues. From germline, CDR1 is MNHNY and CDR2 SVGAGI (reference sequence). V was clipped by 2 bases and J by 8 bases, with 4 bases between them. CDR3 sequence: CASSYEYTIYF. The CDR3 DNA follows: TGTGCCAGCAGTTACGAGTACACCATATATTTT.

V usage is TRBV19 and J usage is TRBJ2-5; maybe TRBD2 (6 bases). Germline-derived CDR1 and CDR2 are LNHDA and SQIVND (reference sequence). V gave up 6 bases and J gave up 2 bases, with 16 bases separating them. The CDR3 runs to 15 residues. CDR3 nucleotides: TGTGCCAGTAGACCGAGCTCGGGACTTCAAGAGACCCAGTACTTC. It specifies CASRPSSGLQETQYF.

This chain uses TRBV19 with TRBJ2-4; 8 bases map to TRBD1. The germline V gene has CDR1 LNHDA and CDR2 SQIVND (reference sequence). V lost 6 bases, J lost 7 bases, and 14 bases stayed unmatched. CDR3 length equals 16 residues. The CDR3 bases are TGTGCCAGTAGCCGCACCCCGGACAGGGCGGGTAACATTCAGTACTTC. Its protein product is CASSRTPDRAGNIQYF.

V gene TRBV5-1 combines with J gene TRBJ2-6; 9 bases fit TRBD2. Germline V gene sequence: CDR1 SGHRS, CDR2 YFSETQ. This CDR3 region has 21 residues. After removal of 2 bases from V and 4 bases from J, the junction contained 19 bases not matched to a gene. CDR3 nucleotides: TGCGCCAGCAGCTTTATGGGCCTCAGCGGGGGGCTTACCGGAGGGGCCAACGTCCTGACTTTC. Its protein product is CASSFMGLSGGLTGGANVLTF.

The rearrangement uses TRBV18 and TRBJ1-4; D not certain. The CDR3 is 15 amino acids. Germline CDR1 KGHSH, CDR2 LQKENI. V was pared by 2 bases and J by 7 bases, with 14 bases between. CDR3 nucleotides: TGTGCCAGCTCACCAATGAGGGTAGAAGGTGAAAAACTGTTTTTT. It yields the protein CASSPMRVEGEKLFF.

This chain links TRBV7-2 with TRBJ1-2, with D possibly TRBD1 on 6 matching bases. Germline lookup yields CDR1 SGHTA and CDR2 FQGNSA. This CDR3 has 13 amino acids. Between the trimmed V and J ends, which lost 7 bases and 3 bases, there was a span of 12 bases. The chain's CDR3 is CASTPQGHYGYTF. CDR3 nucleotide sequence: TGTGCCAGCACCCCACAGGGACACTATGGCTACACCTTC.

V gene TRBV19 combines with J gene TRBJ1-4; D gene unclear. This CDR3 is built from 15 residues. CDR1 and CDR2 from the germline V gene are LNHDA and SQIVND (reference sequence). Between the trimmed V and J ends, which lost 6 bases and 0 bases, there was a span of 11 bases. The CDR3 DNA follows: TGTGCCAGTAGCCTGGGCAGTGCAACTAATGAAAAACTGTTTTTT. Translation: CASSLGSATNEKLFF. Full variable domain (missing parts from reference TRBV19 and TRBJ1-4): DGGITQSPKYLFRKEGQNVTLSCEQNLNHDAMYWYRQDPGQGLRLIYYSQIVNDFQKGDIAEGYSVSREKKESFPLTVTSAQKNPTAFYLCASSLGSATNEKLFFGSGTQLSVL.

The chain joins TRBV11-2 to TRBJ2-7, with D perhaps TRBD1 (5 bases). V dropped 5 bases and J dropped 3 bases, with 14 bases sitting between them. The germline gives CDR1 SGHAT, CDR2 FQNNGV. This CDR3 has 14 residues. CDR3 nucleotide sequence: TGTGCCAGCAGCCAGAGAATGGGGCTCTACGAGCAGTACTTC. Protein product: CASSQRMGLYEQYF.

The chain links TRBV5-1 to TRBJ2-3; 9 bases are a match to TRBD1. The CDR3 is 15 amino acids. Losses at the gene ends were 3 bases for V and 2 bases for J; bases not matched to a gene: 4. Germline CDR1 is SGHRS and CDR2 is YFSETQ. This CDR3 is CASSSRDRATDTQYF. DNA of the CDR3: TGCGCCAGCAGCTCCCGGGACAGGGCCACAGATACGCAGTATTTT.